This T cell receptor (beta chain) was identified during a study of resident and recirculating memory T cells in vitiligo (dated by TCRdb to 2016 to 2018). Notes on the research overall: For TCR beta sequencing, epidermis was obtained by shave biopsy from two lesional and two nonlesional sites, and PBMCs were also collected, from each of a few stable vitiligo patients. Without any cell sorting, samples were homogenized immediately before genomic DNA was extracted using the Qiagen DNeasy Blood & Tissue Kit. The human TCR beta sequencing tested whether specific clones in lesional vitiligo skin differed from clones in nonlesional skin and blood. Findings and caveats that apply to the study as a whole: Because TCR sequences were not shared across biopsy sites or across patients, the findings suggest that different lesions are infiltrated by different T cell clones, a pattern described as private specificity. Mechanistic studies in the future are needed to assess how much the detected T cell clones and the human Trm pools versus Tcm pools each contribute. Clonality was not the same from one vitiligo lesion to another, and no unique dominant TCR clone turned up. By overlap and correlation analysis, no significant repertoire overlap was shown between biopsies, even within a single patient, except for each lesion compared with itself.

TCR beta chains were amplified from genomic DNA with the immunoSEQ hsTCRB kit. Sequencing of TCR beta libraries was performed on an Illumina MiSeq instrument by the immunoSEQ service. From the authors' description of their analysis: Analysis of the repertoire data was performed with the immunoSEQ Analyzer. TCRdb's version of the immuneACCESS table is confined to in-frame rearrangements and falls short of the full clone set. An unresolved V gene accounts for under half of the shortfall where checked; the remainder is of unknown origin. Clonal size and the V and J genes are those of that table, whereas D and trimming came from the DNA. Counted in this sample were around 38,000 clones; 80% to 95% of them appeared once. The ten largest clones represent about 4.6% of the sample. This clone was seen a single time. It lacks a known antigen. No base-level quality is on record; no much larger clone is a single base apart.

A patient's vitiligo counted as stable when the lesions had not changed at all during the previous 6 months. For classification as stable, the absence of confetti depigmentation, a clinical sign of active vitiligo, was additionally required. Any patient who had received treatment in the previous three months was excluded. PBMCs were isolated from heparinized blood by Ficoll density gradient centrifugation and then flash-frozen. The CDR3 runs 14 residues from the cysteine to the phenylalanine. Of the read, only the CDR3 DNA is kept; its 42 bases are in frame from base 1. The germline V gene provides CDR1 SGHDT and CDR2 YYEEEE. Cut back by 4 bases and 4 bases, the V and J ends lie 12 bases apart.

The rearrangement joined TRBV5-6 to TRBJ1-3; TRBD1 is a possible D gene, resting on 5 matching bases. This TCR derives from a male donor with vitiligo. Material: blood. The DNA reads as follows: TGTGCCAGCAGCCGGACACTTCGGGGAAACACCATATATTTT. Translated, this gives CASSRTLRGNTIYF.